This T cell receptor (beta chain) comes out of a study of blood T cells in healthy people across ages. Study-wide results and caveats: Higher diversity, along with more naive CD4+ cells, distinguished long-lived donors from aged donors. PBMCs went unsorted, and a conclusive naive versus antigen-experienced comparison was therefore prevented.

A second 7 to 11 cycle PCR used barcoded and J-beta primers. From the 5' RACE reads, TCRdb called clonotypes with MiXCR, one entry per CDR3 protein. This sample has some 900,000 distinct CDR3 sequences, with around 26% found just once. A remark on this clonotype: Its antigen is still unknown.

The sample consisted of blood. The TCR comes from a woman aged 80 or over in good health.

CDR3 protein: CASTSTGGSGDSYNEQFF. CDR3 in DNA: TGTGCCAGCACTTCGACAGGGGGATCGGGGGACTCCTACAATGAGCAGTTCTTC. The gene calls are TRBV12-3 or TRBV12-4 and TRBJ2-1; 9 bases match TRBD1. V was clipped by 7 bases and J by 0 bases; unmatched bases: 13. The CDR3 extends over 18 amino acids.